This T cell receptor beta chain was recovered during a study of blood T cell repertoires in COVID-19. Study as a whole: Samples came from the United States, Italy and Spain, spanning acute and convalescent COVID-19. PBMCs, B-cell-depleted T cells, or T cells provided the cDNA or gDNA that made up the material.

The CDR3 has 13 residues. Germline V gene sequence: CDR1 MNHEY, CDR2 SVGAGI. The V segment lost 4 bases and the J segment 6 bases; nucleotides outside the gene matches: 2. Original processing notes: Cell counts per sample came from amplifying reference gene primers. The repertoire was sequenced with immunoSEQ multiplex PCR; TCRdb's copy has only in-frame clones and lacks some. The V and J calls and clone size are taken from that table; D and trimming were inferred from the DNA. Here the sample spans approximately 41,000 clones, around 83% being singletons. This TCR was sampled from a woman at least 80 years old with acute or convalescent COVID-19. The sequenced sample was peripheral blood. The chain links TRBV6-5 to TRBJ2-1, with 8 bases lining up with TRBD2. CDR3 sequence: CASSLAGLNEQFF. CDR3 nucleotide sequence: TGTGCCAGCAGTTTAGCGGGGCTCAATGAGCAGTTCTTC.